This entry is about one TCR beta chain. At one end the junction does not follow the germline gene, possibly because of a read error. This CDR3 is also generated by other DNA sequences in the sample. This specimen belongs to a study of blood T cell repertoires in COVID-19. Study-level background: Collection of acute and convalescent COVID-19 samples took place in the United States, Italy and Spain. T cells, B-cell-depleted T cells, or PBMCs provided the cDNA or gDNA that served as material.

The CDR3 contains 16 residues. CDR1 is SGHTA and CDR2 is FQGNSA in the germline V gene. In the source study's methods: By means of reference gene primer amplification, nucleated cell counts were estimated. The data were produced by immunoSEQ multiplex PCR, yet TCRdb's version contains in-frame clones alone and is incomplete. V and J calls and clone size are given by that table; D and trimming were obtained from the DNA. The table records about 480,000 clones, 85% to 90% of them present only once. Patients from Seattle were sampled longitudinally, starting during active infection. Material for sequencing was peripheral blood. This chain connects TRBV7-2 to TRBJ2-6; 7 nucleotides line up with TRBD1. The sequence came from a man between 18 and 29 years old with COVID-19, enrolled during active disease. The CDR3 nucleotides are TGTGCTAGCAGGGAAAACAGGGGTCGTGGGGCCAACGTCCTGACTTTC. Encoded protein: CASRENRGRGANVLTF.